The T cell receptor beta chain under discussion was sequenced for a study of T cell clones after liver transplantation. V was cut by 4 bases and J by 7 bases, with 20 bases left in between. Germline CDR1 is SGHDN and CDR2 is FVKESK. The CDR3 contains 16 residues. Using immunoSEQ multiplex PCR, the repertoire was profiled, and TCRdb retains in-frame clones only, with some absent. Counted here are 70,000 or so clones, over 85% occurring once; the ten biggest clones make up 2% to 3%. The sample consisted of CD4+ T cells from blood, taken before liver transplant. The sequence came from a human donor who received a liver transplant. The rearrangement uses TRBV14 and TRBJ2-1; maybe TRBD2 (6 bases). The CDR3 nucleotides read TGTGCCAGCAGCCTCAAGATGTCTAGCGTGGGTAATGAGCAGTTCTTC. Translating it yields CASSLKMSSVGNEQFF. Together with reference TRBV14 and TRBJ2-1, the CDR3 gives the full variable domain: EAGVTQFPSHSVIEKGQTVTLRCDPISGHDNLYWYRRVMGKEIKFLLHFVKESKQDESGMPNNRFLAERTGGTYSTLKVQPAELEDSGVYFCASSLKMSSVGNEQFFGPGTRLTVL.